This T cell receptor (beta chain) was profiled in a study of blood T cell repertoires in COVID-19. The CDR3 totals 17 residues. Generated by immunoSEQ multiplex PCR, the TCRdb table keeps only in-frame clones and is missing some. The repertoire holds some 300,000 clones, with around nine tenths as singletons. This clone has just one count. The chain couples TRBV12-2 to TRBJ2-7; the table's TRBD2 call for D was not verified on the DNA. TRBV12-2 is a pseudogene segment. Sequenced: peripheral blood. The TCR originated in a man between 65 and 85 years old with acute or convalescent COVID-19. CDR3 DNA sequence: TGTGCAAGTCGCTTATATGCGGAGGGGGGGCCCGACTACGAGCAGTACTTC. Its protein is CASRLYAEGGPDYEQYF.